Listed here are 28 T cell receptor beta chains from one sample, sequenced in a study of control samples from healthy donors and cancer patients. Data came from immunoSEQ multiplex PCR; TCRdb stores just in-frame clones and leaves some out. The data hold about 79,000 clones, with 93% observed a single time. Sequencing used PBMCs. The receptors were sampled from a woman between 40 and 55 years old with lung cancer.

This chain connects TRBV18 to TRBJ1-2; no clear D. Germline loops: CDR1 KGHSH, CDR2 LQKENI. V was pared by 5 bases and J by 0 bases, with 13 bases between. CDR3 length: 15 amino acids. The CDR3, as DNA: TGTGCCAGCTCATTGTCGGCAAGTACTAACTATGGCTACACCTTC. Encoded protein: CASSLSASTNYGYTF.

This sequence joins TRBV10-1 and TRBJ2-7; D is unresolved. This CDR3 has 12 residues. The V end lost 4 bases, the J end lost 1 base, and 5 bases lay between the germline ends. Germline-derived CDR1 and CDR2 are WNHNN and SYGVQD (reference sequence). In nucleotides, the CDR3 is TGCGCCAGCAGTGGAAAGTCCTACGAGCAGTACTTC. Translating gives CASSGKSYEQYF.

The CDR3 is CASSINSAGYNSPLHF. The CDR3 nucleotides are TGTGCCAGTAGTATAAATTCAGCGGGTTATAATTCACCCCTCCACTTT. This chain links TRBV19 with TRBJ1-6, with D uncertain. Trimming pared 2 bases from V and 4 bases from J, leaving 12 bases between. Germline CDR1 and CDR2: LNHDA and SQIVND (reference sequence). There are 16 residues in the CDR3.

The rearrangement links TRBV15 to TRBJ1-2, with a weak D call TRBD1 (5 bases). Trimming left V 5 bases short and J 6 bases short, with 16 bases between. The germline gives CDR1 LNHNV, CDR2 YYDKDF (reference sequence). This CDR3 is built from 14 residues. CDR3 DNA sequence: TGTGCCACCAGCGCTCGGGGGGAAGCCCATGGCTACACCTTC. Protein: CATSARGEAHGYTF. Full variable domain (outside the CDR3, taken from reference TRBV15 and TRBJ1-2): DAMVIQNPRYQVTQFGKPVTLSCSQTLNHNVMYWYQQKSSQAPKLLFHYYDKDFNNEADTPDNFQSRRPNTSFCFLDIRSPGLGDTAMYLCATSARGEAHGYTFGSGTRLTVV.

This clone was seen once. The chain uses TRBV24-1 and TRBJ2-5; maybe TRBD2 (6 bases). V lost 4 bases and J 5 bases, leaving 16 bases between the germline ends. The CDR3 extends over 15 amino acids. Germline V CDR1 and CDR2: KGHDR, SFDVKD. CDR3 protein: CATSESGGTVETQYF. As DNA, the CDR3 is TGTGCCACCAGTGAAAGCGGAGGGACCGTTGAGACCCAGTACTTC.

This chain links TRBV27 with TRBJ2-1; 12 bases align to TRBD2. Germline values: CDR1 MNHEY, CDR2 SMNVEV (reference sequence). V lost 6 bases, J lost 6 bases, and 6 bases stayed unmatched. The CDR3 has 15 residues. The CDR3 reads CASSQLAGGGNEQFF. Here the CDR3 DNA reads TGTGCCAGCAGCCAACTAGCGGGGGGAGGCAATGAGCAGTTCTTC.

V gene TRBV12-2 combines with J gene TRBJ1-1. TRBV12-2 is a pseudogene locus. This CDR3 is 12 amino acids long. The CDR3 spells CASRLARTEAFF. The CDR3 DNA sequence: TGTGCAAGTCGCTTAGCGCGGACTGAAGCTTTCTTT.

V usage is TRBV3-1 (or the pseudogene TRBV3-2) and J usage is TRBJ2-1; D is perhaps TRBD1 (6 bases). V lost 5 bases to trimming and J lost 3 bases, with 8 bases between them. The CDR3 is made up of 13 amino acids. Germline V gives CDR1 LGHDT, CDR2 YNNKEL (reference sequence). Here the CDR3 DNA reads TGTGCCAGCAGCACGGGACACTACAATGAGCAGTTCTTC. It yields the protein CASSTGHYNEQFF.

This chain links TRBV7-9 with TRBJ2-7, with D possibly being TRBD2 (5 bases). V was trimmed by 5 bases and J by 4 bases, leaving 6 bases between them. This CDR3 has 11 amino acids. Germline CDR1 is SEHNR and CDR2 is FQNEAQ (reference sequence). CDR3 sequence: CASSPGYEQYF. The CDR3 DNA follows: TGTGCCAGCAGCCCGGGATACGAGCAGTACTTC.

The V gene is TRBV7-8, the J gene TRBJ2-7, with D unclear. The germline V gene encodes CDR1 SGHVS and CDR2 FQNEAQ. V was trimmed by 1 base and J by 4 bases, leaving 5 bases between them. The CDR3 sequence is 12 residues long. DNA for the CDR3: TGTGCCAGCAGCTTAGTGGATTACGAGCAGTACTTC. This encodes CASSLVDYEQYF. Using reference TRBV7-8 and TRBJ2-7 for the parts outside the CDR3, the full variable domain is GAGVSQSPRYKVAKRGQDVALRCDPISGHVSLFWYQQALGQGPEFLTYFQNEAQLDKSGLPSDRFFAERPEGSVSTLKIQRTQQEDSAVYLCASSLVDYEQYFGPGTRLTVT.

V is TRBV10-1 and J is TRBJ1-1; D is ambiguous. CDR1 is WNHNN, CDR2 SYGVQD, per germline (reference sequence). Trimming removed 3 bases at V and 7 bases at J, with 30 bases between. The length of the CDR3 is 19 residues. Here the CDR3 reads CASSEYGPYRANYLDEAFF. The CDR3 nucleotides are TGCGCCAGCAGTGAATACGGACCCTACCGGGCGAATTATTTGGATGAAGCTTTCTTT.

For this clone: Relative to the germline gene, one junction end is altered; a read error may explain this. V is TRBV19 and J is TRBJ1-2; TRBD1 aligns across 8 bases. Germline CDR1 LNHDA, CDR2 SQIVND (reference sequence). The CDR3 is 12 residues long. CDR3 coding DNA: TGTGCCGGTAGGGACAGGAACTATGGCTACACCTTC. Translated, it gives CAGRDRNYGYTF.

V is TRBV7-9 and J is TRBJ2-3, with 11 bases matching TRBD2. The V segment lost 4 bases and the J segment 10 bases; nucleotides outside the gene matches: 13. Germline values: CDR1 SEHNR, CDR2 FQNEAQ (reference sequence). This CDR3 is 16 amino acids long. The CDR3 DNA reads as TGTGCCAGCAGCTCGCGGCTAGCGGGGGGACAGCGTGCGCAGTATTTT. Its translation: CASSSRLAGGQRAQYF. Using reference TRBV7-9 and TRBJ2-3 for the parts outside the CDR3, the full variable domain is DTGVSQNPRHKITKRGQNVTFRCDPISEHNRLYWYRQTLGQGPEFLTYFQNEAQLEKSRLLSDRFSAERPKGSFSTLEIQRTEQGDSAMYLCASSSRLAGGQRAQYFGPGTRLTVL.

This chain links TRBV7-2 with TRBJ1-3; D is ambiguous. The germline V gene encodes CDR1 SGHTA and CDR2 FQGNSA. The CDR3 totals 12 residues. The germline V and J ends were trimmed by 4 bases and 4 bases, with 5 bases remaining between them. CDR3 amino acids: CASSSGGNTIYF. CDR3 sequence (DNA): TGTGCCAGCAGCTCTGGAGGAAACACCATATATTTT.

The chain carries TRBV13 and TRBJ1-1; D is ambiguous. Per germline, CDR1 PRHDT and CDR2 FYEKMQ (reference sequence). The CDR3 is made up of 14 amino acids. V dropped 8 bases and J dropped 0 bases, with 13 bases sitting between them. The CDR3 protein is CASAPDGMNTEAFF. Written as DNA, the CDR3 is TGTGCCAGCGCACCGGACGGAATGAACACTGAAGCTTTCTTT.

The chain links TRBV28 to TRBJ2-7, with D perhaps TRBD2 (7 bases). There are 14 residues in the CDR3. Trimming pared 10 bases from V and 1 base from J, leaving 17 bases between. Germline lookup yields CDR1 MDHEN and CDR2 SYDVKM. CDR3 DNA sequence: TGTGCCACCCAAAGAGGGAGGGGGTCCTACGAGCAGTACTTC. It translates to CATQRGRGSYEQYF.

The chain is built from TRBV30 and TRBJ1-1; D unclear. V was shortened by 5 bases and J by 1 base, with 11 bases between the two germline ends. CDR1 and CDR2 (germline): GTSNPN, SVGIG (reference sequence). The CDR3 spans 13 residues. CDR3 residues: CAWGSYTNTEAFF. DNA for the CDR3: TGTGCCTGGGGTTCCTACACGAACACTGAAGCTTTCTTT.

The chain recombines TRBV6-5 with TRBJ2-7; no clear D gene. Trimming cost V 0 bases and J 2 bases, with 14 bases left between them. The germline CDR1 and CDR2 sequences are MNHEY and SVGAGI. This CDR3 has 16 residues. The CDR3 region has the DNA TGTGCCAGCAGTTACTCGAGCCCCTCCCAGCCCTACGAGCAGTACTTC. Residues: CASSYSSPSQPYEQYF.

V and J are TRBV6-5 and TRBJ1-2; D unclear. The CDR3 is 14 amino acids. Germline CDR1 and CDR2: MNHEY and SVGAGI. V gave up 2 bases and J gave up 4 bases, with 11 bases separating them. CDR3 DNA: TGTGCCAGCAGTTACGATTCCAGGTCCTATGGCTACACCTTC. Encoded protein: CASSYDSRSYGYTF.

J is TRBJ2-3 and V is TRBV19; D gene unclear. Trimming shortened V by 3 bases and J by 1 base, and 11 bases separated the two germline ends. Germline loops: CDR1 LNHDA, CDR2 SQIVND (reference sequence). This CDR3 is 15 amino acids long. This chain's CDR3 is CASSIPPGGTDTQYF. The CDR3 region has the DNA TGTGCCAGTAGTATCCCCCCGGGCGGCACAGATACGCAGTATTTT.

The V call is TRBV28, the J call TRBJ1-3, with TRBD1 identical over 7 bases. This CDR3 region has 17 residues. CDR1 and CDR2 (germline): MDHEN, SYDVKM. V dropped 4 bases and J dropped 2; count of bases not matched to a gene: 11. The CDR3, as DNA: TGTGCCAGCAGTTACTACTTACAGGGGCGAGCTGGAAACACCATATATTTT. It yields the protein CASSYYLQGRAGNTIYF.

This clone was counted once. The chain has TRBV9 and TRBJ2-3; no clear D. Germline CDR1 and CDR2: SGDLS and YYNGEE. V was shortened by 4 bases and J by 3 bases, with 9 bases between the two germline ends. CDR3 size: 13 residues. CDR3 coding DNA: TGTGCCAGCAGCTCCTACACTACAGATACGCAGTATTTT. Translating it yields CASSSYTTDTQYF.

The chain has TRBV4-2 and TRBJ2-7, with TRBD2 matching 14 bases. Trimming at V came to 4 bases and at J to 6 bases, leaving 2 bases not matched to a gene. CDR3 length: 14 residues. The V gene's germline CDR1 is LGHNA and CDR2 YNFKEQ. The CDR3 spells CASSPGLAGAEQYF. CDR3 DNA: TGTGCCAGCAGCCCGGGACTAGCGGGGGCCGAGCAGTACTTC.

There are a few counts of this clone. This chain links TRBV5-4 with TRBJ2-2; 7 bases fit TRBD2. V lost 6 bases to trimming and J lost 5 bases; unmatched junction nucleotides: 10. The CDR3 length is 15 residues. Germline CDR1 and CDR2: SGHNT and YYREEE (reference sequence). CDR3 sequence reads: CASTKKGRETGELFF. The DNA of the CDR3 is TGTGCCAGCACCAAAAAGGGGAGGGAAACCGGGGAGCTGTTTTTT. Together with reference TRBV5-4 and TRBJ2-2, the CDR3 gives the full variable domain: ETGVTQSPTHLIKTRGQQVTLRCSSQSGHNTVSWYQQALGQGPQFIFQYYREEENGRGNFPPRFSGLQFPNYSSELNVNALELDDSALYLCASTKKGRETGELFFGEGSRLTVL.

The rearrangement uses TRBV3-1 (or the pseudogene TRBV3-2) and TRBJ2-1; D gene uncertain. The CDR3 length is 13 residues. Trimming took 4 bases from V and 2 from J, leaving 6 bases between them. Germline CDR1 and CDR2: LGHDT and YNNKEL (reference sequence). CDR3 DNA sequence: TGTGCCAGCAGCCCCCTTACCTACAATGAGCAGTTCTTC. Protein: CASSPLTYNEQFF.

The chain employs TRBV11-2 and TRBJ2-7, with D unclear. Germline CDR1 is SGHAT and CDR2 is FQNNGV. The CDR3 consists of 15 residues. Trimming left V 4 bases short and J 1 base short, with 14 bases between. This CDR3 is CASSSVHADSYEQYF. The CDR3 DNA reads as TGTGCCAGCAGCTCCGTCCACGCGGATTCCTACGAGCAGTACTTC.

The CDR3 sequence: CASSHYLGRDDTEAFF. The CDR3 DNA sequence: TGTGCCAGCAGCCATTACCTCGGCAGGGATGACACTGAAGCTTTCTTT. The V call is TRBV28, the J call TRBJ1-1, with a weak D call TRBD1 (5 bases). Germline assignment: CDR1 MDHEN and CDR2 SYDVKM. V shed 6 bases and J shed 3 bases, with 20 bases lying between them. This CDR3 region has 16 residues.

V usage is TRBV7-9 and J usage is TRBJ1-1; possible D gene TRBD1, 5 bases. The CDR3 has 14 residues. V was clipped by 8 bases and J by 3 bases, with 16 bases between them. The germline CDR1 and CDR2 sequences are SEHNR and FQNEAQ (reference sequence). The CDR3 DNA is TGTGCCAGCGGTCGTGGGGGACGGGACACTGAAGCTTTCTTT. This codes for CASGRGGRDTEAFF. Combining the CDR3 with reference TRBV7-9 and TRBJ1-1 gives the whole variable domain DTGVSQNPRHKITKRGQNVTFRCDPISEHNRLYWYRQTLGQGPEFLTYFQNEAQLEKSRLLSDRFSAERPKGSFSTLEIQRTEQGDSAMYLCASGRGGRDTEAFFGQGTRLTVV.